The T cell receptor beta chain under discussion was sequenced for a study of shared clonotypes between healthy human individuals. Regarding the study as a whole: Sorted-subset sequencing was shown by rarefaction to be incomplete despite large depth.

Comment on this clone: The target antigen is unknown.

Germline V gene data show CDR1 as SNHLY and CDR2 as FYNNEI. V trimming: 6 bases; J trimming: 2 bases; junction bases outside the gene matches: 14. This CDR3 comprises 17 residues. The table came from immunoSEQ multiplex PCR; TCRdb's copy has only in-frame clones and leaves some out. This table holds about 680,000 clones, under 80% found once. This TCR was sampled from a woman aged 25 to 45 in good health. Sequencing was done on a sample of memory CD4+ T cells sorted from blood. Subset given: CD45RA-negative fraction. This chain joins TRBV2 and TRBJ1-1; 8 nucleotides line up with TRBD1. The CDR3 here is CASRGGTGFGGNTEAFF. The CDR3 DNA reads as TGTGCCAGCAGGGGAGGGACAGGTTTCGGAGGAAACACTGAAGCTTTCTTT. The full variable domain, completed using reference TRBV2 and TRBJ1-1, is EPEVTQTPSHQVTQMGQEVILRCVPISNHLYFYWYRQILGQKVEFLVSFYNNEISEKSEIFDDQFSVERPDGSNFTLKIRSTKLEDSAMYFCASRGGTGFGGNTEAFFGQGTRLTVV.